A few counts support the clone carrying this T cell receptor (beta chain). The data belong to a study of response to subunit inactivated influenza vaccine. TCRdb fed the RT-PCR reads into MiXCR, producing one record per CDR3 protein. The sample records 700,000 to 800,000 distinct CDR3 sequences, 15% to 20% being singletons. Sequenced material: PBMCs from blood, taken roughly 5 days after vaccination. The TCR originated in a man aged 50-59 years who received an inactivated influenza vaccine.

The CDR3 loop reads CASSNGLAGVSEQYF. CDR3 DNA sequence: TGTGCCAGCAGTAACGGACTAGCGGGAGTTTCCGAGCAGTACTTC. The chain recombines TRBV27 with TRBJ2-7; 13 nucleotides agree with TRBD2. The CDR3 spans 15 residues. V shed 5 bases and J 6 bases; nucleotides not matched to a gene: 7. CDR1 is MNHEY, CDR2 SMNVEV, per germline (reference sequence).